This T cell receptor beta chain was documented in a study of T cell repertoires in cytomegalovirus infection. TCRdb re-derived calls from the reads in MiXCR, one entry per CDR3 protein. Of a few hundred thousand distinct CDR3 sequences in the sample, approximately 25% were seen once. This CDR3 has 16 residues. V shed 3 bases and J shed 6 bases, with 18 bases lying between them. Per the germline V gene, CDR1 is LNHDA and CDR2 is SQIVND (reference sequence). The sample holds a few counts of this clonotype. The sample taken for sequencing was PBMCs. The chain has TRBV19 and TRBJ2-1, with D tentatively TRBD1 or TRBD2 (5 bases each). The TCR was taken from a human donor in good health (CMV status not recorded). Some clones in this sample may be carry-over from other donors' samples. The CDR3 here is CASSISLGTPRNEQFF. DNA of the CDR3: TGTGCCAGTAGTATCTCCTTGGGGACCCCACGCAATGAGCAGTTCTTC.